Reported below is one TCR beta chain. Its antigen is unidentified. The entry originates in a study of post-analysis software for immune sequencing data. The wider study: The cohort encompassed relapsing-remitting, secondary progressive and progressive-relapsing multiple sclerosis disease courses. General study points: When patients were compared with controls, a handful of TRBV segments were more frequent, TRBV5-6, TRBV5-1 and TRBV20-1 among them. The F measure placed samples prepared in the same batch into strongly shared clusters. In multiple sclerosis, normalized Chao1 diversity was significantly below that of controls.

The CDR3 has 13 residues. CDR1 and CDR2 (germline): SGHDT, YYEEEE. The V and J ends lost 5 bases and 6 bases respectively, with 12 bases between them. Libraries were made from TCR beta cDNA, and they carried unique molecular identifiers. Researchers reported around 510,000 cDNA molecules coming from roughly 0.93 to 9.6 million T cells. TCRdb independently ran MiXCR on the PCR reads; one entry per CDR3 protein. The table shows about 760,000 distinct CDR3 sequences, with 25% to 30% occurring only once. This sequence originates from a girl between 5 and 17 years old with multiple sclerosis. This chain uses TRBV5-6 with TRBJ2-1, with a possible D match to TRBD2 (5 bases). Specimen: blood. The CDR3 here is CASSSGITNEQFF. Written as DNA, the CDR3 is TGTGCCAGCAGTTCCGGGATCACCAATGAGCAGTTCTTC.